This T cell receptor beta chain was obtained from a study of identical twins. Germline CDR1 and CDR2: SGHRS and YFSETQ. CDR3 length: 15 residues. Trimming at V came to 0 bases and at J to 7 bases, leaving 3 bases not matched to a gene. TCRdb re-called the 5' RACE reads with MiXCR, one entry per CDR3 protein. The sample consists of 200,000 to 250,000 distinct CDR3 sequences, 6.5% to 8.5% of them appearing once. This clonotype came up many times. The sample was also linked to a second study, of yellow fever vaccine responses in identical twins.

This clonotype originated in a woman aged 18-35 years in good health. Sequencing was done on a sample of memory (CD45RO+) T cells sorted from blood. The chain has TRBV5-1 and TRBJ2-2, with 10 bases identical to TRBD2. The CDR3 loop reads CASSLDGLAVGELFF. The CDR3 DNA reads TGCGCCAGCAGCTTGGACGGACTAGCGGTCGGGGAGCTGTTTTTT. The whole variable domain, remainder taken from reference TRBV5-1 and TRBJ2-2, is KAGVTQTPRYLIKTRGQQVTLSCSPISGHRSVSWYQQTPGQGLQFLFEYFSETQRNKGNFPGRFSGRQFSNSRSEMNVSTLELGDSALYLCASSLDGLAVGELFFGEGSRLTVL.